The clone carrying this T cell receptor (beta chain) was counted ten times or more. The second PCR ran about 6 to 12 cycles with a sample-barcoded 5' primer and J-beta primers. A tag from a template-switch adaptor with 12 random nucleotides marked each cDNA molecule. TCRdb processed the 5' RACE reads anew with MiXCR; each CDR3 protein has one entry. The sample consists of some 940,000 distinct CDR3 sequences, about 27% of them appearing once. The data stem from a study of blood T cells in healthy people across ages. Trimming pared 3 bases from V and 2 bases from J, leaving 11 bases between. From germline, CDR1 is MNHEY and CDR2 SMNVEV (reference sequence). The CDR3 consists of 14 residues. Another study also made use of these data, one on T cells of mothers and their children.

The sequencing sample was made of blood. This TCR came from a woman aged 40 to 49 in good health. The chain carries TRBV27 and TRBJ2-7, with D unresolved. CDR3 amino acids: CASSLGRAAYEQYF. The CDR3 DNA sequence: TGTGCCAGCAGTTTGGGAAGGGCAGCCTACGAGCAGTACTTC.